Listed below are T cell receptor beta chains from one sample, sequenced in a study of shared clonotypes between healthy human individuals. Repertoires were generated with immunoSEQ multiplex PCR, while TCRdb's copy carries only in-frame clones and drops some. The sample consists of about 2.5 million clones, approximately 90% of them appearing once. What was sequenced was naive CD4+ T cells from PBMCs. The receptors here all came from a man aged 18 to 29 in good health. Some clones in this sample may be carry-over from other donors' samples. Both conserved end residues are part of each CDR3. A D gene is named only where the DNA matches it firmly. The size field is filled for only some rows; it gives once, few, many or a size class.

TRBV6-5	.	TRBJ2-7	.	CASTRPGREQYF	TGTGCCAGCACCCGCCCCGGTCGCGAGCAGTACTTC
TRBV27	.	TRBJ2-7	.	CASRPRGAGHEQYF	TGTGCCAGCAGACCCCGGGGGGCCGGCCACGAGCAGTACTTC
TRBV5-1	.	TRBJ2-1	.	CASSPNFYEQFF	TGCGCCAGCAGCCCAAACTTCTATGAGCAGTTCTTC
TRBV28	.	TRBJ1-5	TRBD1	CASHLTGGNQPQHF	TGTGCCAGCCACTTGACAGGGGGCAATCAGCCCCAGCATTTT
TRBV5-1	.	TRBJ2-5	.	CASSLGGVLETQYF	TGCGCCAGCAGCTTGGGGGGAGTTTTAGAGACCCAGTACTTC
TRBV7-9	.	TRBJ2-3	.	CASSAGPSRGTQYF	TGTGCCAGCAGCGCGGGACCTTCGAGGGGTACGCAGTATTTT
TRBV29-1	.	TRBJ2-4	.	CSVDSGNNIQYF	TGCAGCGTTGACAGCGGCAACAACATTCAGTACTTC
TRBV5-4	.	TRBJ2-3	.	CASSSSGFTDTQYF	TGTGCCAGCAGCTCCAGCGGATTCACAGATACGCAGTATTTT
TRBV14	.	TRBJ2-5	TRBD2	CASSLGTTNQETQYF	TGTGCCAGCAGCCTAGGGACTACTAACCAAGAGACCCAGTACTTC
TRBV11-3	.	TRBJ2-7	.	CASTSPGRGPSYEQYF	TGTGCCAGCACCTCCCCCGGCAGGGGCCCGTCCTACGAGCAGTACTTC
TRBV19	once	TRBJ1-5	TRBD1	CASSLRTGGFNQPQHF	TGTGCCAGTAGTCTAAGGACAGGGGGTTTCAATCAGCCCCAGCATTTT
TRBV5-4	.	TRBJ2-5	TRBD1	CASSSPGQGVETQYF	TGTGCCAGCAGCTCCCCGGGACAGGGGGTAGAGACCCAGTACTTC
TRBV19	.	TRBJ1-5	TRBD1	CASSTPGQGYNQPQHF	TGTGCCAGTAGTACCCCAGGACAGGGCTACAATCAGCCCCAGCATTTT
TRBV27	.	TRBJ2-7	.	CASSIPGRAPGEQYF	TGTGCCAGCAGCATCCCAGGCAGGGCTCCTGGCGAGCAGTACTTC
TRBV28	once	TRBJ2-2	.	CASSLVTPGELFF	TGTGCCAGCAGTTTAGTAACCCCCGGGGAGCTGTTTTTT
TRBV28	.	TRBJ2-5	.	CASSPNPGSGQFVWETQYF	TGTGCCAGCAGTCCCAATCCCGGGTCGGGGCAGTTTGTGTGGGAGACCCAGTACTTC
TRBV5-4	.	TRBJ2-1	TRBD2	CASSPGLAGGPINEQFF	TGTGCCAGCAGCCCAGGACTAGCGGGAGGGCCTATCAATGAGCAGTTCTTC
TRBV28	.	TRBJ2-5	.	CASSLSRGYETQYF	TGTGCCAGCAGTTTAAGCAGGGGCTACGAGACCCAGTACTTC
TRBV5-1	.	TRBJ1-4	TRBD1	CASSFRDSNEKLFF	TGCGCCAGCAGCTTCCGGGACAGTAATGAAAAACTGTTTTTT
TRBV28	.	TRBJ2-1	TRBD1	CASSLTGNEQFF	TGTGCCAGCAGTTTGACAGGGAATGAGCAGTTCTTC
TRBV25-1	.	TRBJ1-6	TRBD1	CASSGTGGGHSPLHF	TGTGCCAGCAGTGGTACAGGGGGTGGTCATTCACCCCTCCACTTT
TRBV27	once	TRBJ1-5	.	CASSLVDSDPDQPQHF	TGTGCCAGCAGTTTAGTCGACAGTGACCCCGATCAGCCCCAGCATTTT
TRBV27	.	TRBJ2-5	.	CASSFGGSRETQYF	TGTGCCAGCAGTTTCGGGGGATCGCGGGAGACCCAGTACTTC
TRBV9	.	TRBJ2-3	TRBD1	CASSGGTGTGVQYF	TGTGCCAGCAGCGGGGGGACCGGGACAGGGGTCCAATATTTT
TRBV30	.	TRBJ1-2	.	CAWSWGFLEGGYTF	TGTGCCTGGAGTTGGGGGTTTTTAGAAGGAGGCTACACCTTC